The T cell receptor beta chain under discussion was sequenced for a study of memory CD4+ T cells and cytomegalovirus serostatus. Single viable CD3+CD4+CD8-CD45RO+ cells were sorted as the memory CD4+ T cells. Total CD4+ T cells were enriched by CD4 positive selection. The table came from immunoSEQ multiplex PCR; TCRdb's copy has only in-frame clones and leaves some out. The sample carries almost 55,000 clones, roughly 79% recorded once. The CDR3 sequence is 13 residues long. The V end lost 5 bases, the J end lost 7 bases, and 12 bases lay between the germline ends. Germline loops: CDR1 SEHNR, CDR2 FQNEAQ (reference sequence). Study observations and caveats: The CMV-associated TCR signature appears largely within the CD4+ memory repertoire. Each of approximately 70 CMV-associated TCRbeta sequences occurred in one to five individuals. Repertoires predicted CMV serostatus with median bootstrapped AUC of about 0.96.

To note about this clone: What it binds is not known.

Sequencing was carried out using memory CD4+ T cells from blood. This receptor was obtained from an adult in good health and CMV-seronegative. The rearrangement links TRBV7-9 to TRBJ2-1, with TRBD2 as a possible D gene (5 bases). CDR3 nucleotide sequence: TGTGCCAGCAGCCCCCCTTCGGGAAATGAGCAGTTCTTC. It codes for CASSPPSGNEQFF.